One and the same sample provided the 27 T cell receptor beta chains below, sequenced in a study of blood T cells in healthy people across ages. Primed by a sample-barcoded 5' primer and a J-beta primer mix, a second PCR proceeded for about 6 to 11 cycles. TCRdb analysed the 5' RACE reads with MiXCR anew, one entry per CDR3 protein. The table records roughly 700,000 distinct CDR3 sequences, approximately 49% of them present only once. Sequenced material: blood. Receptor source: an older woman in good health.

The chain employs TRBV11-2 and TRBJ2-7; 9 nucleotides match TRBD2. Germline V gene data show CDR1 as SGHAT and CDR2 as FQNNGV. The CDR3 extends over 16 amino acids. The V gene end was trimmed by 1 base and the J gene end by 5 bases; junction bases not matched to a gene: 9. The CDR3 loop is CASSLVPAGGVNEQYF. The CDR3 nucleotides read TGTGCCAGCAGCTTAGTTCCGGCGGGAGGGGTAAACGAGCAGTACTTC. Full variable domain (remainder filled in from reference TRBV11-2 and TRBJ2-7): EAGVAQSPRYKIIEKRQSVAFWCNPISGHATLYWYQQILGQGPKLLIQFQNNGVVDDSQLPKDRFSAERLKGVDSTLKIQPAKLEDSAVYLCASSLVPAGGVNEQYFGPGTRLTVT.

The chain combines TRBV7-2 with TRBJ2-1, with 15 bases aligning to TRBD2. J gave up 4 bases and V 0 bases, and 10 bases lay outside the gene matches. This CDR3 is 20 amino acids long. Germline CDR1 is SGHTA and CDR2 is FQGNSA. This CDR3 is CASSLAPGTSGRTSYNEQFF. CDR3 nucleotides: TGTGCCAGCAGCTTAGCCCCCGGGACTAGCGGGAGGACCTCTTACAATGAGCAGTTCTTC.

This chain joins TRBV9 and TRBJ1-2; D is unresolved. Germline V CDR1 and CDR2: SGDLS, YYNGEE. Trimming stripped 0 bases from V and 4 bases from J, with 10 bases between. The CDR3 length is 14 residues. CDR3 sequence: CASSVDLSFYGYTF. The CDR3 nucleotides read TGTGCCAGCAGCGTAGATCTGTCTTTCTATGGCTACACCTTC. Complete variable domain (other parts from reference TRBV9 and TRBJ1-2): DSGVTQTPKHLITATGQRVTLRCSPRSGDLSVYWYQQSLDQGLQFLIQYYNGEERAKGNILERFSAQQFPDLHSELNLSSLELGDSALYFCASSVDLSFYGYTFGSGTRLTVV.

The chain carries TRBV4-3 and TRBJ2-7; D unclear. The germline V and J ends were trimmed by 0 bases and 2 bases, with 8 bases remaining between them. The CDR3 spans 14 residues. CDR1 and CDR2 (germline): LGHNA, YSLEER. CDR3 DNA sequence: TGCGCCAGCAGCCAAGACCAGAGCACCTACGAGCAGTACTTC. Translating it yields CASSQDQSTYEQYF.

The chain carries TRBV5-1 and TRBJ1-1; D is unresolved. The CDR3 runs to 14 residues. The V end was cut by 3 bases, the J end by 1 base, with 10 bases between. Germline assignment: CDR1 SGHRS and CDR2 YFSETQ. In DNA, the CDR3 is TGCGCCAGCAGCTATTTTATTGGGAACACTGAAGCTTTCTTT. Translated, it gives CASSYFIGNTEAFF.

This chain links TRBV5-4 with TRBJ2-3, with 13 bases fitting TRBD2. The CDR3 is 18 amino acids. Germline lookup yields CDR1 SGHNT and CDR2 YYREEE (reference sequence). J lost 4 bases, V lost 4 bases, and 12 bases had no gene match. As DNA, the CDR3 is TGTGCCAGCAGCCCCGGGGGCGGACTAGCGGGAGTTCCAGATACGCAGTATTTT. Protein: CASSPGGGLAGVPDTQYF.

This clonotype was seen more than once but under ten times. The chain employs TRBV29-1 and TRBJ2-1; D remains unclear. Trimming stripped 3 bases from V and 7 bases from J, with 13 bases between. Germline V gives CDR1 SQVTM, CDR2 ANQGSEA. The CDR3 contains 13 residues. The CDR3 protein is CSVEPSMGNEQFF. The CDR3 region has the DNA TGCAGCGTTGAGCCGTCGATGGGGAATGAGCAGTTCTTC.

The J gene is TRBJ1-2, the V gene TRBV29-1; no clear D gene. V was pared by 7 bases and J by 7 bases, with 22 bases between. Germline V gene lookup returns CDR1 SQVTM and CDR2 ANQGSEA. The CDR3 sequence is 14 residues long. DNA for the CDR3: TGCAGCGCCAACCAAGGGAGCACTTCAGTTGGCTACACCTTC. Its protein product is CSANQGSTSVGYTF.

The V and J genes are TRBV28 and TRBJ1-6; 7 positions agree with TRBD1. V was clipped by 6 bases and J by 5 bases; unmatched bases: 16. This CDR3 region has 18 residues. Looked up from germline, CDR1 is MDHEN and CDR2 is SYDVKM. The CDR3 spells CASSLGTAKTEDNSPLHF. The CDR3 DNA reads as TGTGCCAGCAGCCTTGGGACAGCGAAAACCGAGGATAATTCACCCCTCCACTTT.

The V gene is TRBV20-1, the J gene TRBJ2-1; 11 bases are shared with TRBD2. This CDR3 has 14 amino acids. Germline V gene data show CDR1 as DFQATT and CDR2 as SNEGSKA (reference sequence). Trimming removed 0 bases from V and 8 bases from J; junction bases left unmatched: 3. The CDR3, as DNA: TGCAGTGCTAGAGAACTAGCGGGAGTCTATGAGCAGTTCTTC. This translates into CSARELAGVYEQFF.

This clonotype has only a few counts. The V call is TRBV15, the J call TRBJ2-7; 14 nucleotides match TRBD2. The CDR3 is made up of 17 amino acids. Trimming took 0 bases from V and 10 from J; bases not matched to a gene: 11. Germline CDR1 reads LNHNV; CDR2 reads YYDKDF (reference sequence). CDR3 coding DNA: TGTGCCACCAGCAGAGATATTGGACTAGCGGGAGGAGAGACTCAGTACTTC. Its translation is CATSRDIGLAGGETQYF.

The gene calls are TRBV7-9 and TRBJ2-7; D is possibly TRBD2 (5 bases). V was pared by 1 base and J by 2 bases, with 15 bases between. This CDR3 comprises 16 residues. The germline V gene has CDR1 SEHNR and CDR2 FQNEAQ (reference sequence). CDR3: CASSLVRGFQAYEQYF. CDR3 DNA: TGTGCCAGCAGCTTAGTCCGGGGTTTCCAAGCCTACGAGCAGTACTTC.

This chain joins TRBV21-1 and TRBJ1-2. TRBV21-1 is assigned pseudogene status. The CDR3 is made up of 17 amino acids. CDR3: CASSKGVFGTENYGYTF. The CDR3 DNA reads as TGTGCCAGCAGCAAAGGGGTTTTTGGCACAGAGAACTATGGCTACACCTTC.

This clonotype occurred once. The CDR3 sequence: CASSWGTSGYEQYF. CDR3 DNA: TGCGCCAGCAGCTGGGGGACTAGCGGGTACGAGCAGTACTTC. The chain couples TRBV5-1 to TRBJ2-5; 12 positions match TRBD2. The J call may be mistaken, given a closer DNA end match to TRBJ2-7. The CDR3 is 14 residues long. The V gene's germline CDR1 is SGHRS and CDR2 YFSETQ.

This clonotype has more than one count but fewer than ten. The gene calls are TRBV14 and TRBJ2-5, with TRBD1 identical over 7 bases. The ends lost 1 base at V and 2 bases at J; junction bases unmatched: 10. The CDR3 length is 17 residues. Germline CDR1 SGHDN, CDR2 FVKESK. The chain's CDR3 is CASSQGPTGTKQETQYF. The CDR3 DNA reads TGTGCCAGCAGCCAAGGACCGACAGGGACCAAACAAGAGACCCAGTACTTC.

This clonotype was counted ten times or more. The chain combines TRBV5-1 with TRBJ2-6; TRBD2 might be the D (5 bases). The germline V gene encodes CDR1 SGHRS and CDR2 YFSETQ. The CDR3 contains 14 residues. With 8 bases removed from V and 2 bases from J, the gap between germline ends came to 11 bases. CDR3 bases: TGCGCCAGTCGGGATCTGGCTGGGGCCAACGTCCTGACTTTC. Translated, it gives CASRDLAGANVLTF. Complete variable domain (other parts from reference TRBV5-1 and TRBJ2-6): KAGVTQTPRYLIKTRGQQVTLSCSPISGHRSVSWYQQTPGQGLQFLFEYFSETQRNKGNFPGRFSGRQFSNSRSEMNVSTLELGDSALYLCASRDLAGANVLTFGAGSRLTVL.

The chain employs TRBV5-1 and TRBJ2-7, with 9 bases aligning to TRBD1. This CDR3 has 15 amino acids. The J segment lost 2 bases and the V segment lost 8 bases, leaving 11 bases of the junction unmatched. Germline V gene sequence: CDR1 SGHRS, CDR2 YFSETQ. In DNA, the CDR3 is TGCGCCAGTAACCCGGGGACAGGGATTACCTACGAGCAGTACTTC. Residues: CASNPGTGITYEQYF.

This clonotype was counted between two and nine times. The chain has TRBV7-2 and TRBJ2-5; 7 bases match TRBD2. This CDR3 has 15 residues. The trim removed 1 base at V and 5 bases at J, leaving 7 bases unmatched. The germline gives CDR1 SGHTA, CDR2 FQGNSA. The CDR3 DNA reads TGTGCCAGCAGCTTAGTGGCGGGAGTGCGGGAGACCCAGTACTTC. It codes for CASSLVAGVRETQYF.

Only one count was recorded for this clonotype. Here the CDR3 DNA reads TGCAGTGCTAGTGAATATGCGGGAAACACCATATATTTT. It encodes CSASEYAGNTIYF. The genes are TRBV20-1 and TRBJ1-3; D ambiguous. Deletions cut 3 bases from V and 4 bases from J, with 10 bases between. The CDR3 is 13 amino acids. Germline loops: CDR1 DFQATT, CDR2 SNEGSKA (reference sequence).

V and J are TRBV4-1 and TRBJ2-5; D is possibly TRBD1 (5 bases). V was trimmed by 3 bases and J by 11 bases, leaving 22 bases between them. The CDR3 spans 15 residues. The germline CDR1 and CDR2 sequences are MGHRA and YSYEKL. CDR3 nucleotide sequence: TGCGCCAGCAGCCACCTGCTAGGGGTTTCCGTTGAGCAGTACTTC. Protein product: CASSHLLGVSVEQYF.

The CDR3 spells CASSPRGQGIPEQFF. CDR3 nucleotides: TGTGCCAGCAGCCCGCGGGGACAGGGGATACCTGAGCAGTTCTTC. J is TRBJ2-1 and V is TRBV7-2; TRBD1 matches 10 bases. Germline loops: CDR1 SGHTA, CDR2 FQGNSA. With V trimmed by 5 bases and J by 9 bases, 10 bases remained unmatched. CDR3 length: 15 amino acids.

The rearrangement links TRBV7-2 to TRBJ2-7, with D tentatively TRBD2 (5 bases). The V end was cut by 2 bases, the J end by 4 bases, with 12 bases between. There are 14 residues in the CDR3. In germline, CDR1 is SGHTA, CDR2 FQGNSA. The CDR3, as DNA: TGTGCCAGCAGCTTATCGAGCGGCCTTTACGAGCAGTACTTC. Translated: CASSLSSGLYEQYF.

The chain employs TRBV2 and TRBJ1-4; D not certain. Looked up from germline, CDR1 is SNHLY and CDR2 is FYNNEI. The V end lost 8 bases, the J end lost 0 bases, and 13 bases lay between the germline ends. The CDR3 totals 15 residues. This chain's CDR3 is CASGLRRTTNEKLFF. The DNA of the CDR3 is TGTGCCAGCGGGTTGCGGAGGACAACTAATGAAAAACTGTTTTTT.

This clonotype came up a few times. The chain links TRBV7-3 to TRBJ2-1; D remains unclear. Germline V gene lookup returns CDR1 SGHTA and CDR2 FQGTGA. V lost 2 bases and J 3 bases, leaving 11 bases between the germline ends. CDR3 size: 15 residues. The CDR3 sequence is CASSLERRLYNEQFF. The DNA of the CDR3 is TGTGCCAGCAGCTTAGAGCGAAGACTCTACAATGAGCAGTTCTTC.

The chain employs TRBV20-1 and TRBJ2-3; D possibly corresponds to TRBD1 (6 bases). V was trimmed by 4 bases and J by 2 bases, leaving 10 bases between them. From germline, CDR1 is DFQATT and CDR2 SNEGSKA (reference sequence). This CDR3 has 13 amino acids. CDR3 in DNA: TGCAGTGCTACATACAGGGTCACAGATACGCAGTATTTT. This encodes CSATYRVTDTQYF.

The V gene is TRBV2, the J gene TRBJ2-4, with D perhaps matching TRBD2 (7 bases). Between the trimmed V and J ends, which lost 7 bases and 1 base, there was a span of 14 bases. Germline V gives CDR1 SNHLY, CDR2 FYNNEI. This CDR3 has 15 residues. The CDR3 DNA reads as TGTGCCAGCACCTCGGGGGGCATTGCCAAAAACATTCAGTACTTC. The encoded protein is CASTSGGIAKNIQYF.

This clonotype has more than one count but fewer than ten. CDR3 in DNA: TGTGCCAGCACCCAGAGACAGGGATCGACCGGGAGCTACACCTTC. Translated, it gives CASTQRQGSTGSYTF. The chain couples TRBV7-2 to TRBJ1-2; 7 bases fit TRBD1. This CDR3 spans 15 amino acids. V lost 7 bases to trimming and J lost 9 bases; unmatched junction nucleotides: 17. CDR1 is SGHTA, CDR2 FQGNSA, per germline.